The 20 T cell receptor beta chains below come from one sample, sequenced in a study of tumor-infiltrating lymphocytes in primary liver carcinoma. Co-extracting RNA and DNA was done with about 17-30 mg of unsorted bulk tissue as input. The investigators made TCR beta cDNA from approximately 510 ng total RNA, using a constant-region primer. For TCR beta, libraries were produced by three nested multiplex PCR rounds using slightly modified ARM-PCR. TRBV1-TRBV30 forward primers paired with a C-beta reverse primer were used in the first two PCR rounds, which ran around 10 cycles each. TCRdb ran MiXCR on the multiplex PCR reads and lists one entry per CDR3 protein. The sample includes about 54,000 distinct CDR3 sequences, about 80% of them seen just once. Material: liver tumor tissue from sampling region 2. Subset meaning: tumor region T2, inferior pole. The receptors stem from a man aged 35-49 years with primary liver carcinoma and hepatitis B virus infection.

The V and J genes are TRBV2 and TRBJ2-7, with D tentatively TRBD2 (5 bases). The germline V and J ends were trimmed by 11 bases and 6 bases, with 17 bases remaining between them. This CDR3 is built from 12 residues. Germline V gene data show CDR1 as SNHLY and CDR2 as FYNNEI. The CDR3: CARGEFLAEQYF. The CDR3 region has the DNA TGTGCCCGTGGGGAGTTCTTAGCCGAGCAGTACTTC.

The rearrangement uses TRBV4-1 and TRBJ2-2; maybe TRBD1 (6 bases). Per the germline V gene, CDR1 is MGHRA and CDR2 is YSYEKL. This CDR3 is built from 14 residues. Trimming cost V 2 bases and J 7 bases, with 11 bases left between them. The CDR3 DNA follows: TGCGCCAGCAGCCAAAACGGGGACATCGGGGAGCTGTTTTTT. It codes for CASSQNGDIGELFF.

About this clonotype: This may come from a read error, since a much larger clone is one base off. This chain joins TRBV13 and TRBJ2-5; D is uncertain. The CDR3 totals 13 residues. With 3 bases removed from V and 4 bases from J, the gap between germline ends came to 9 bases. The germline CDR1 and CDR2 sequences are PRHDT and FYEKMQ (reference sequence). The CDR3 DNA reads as TGTGCCAGCAGCTTGGTGGTAGGAGAGACCCAGTACTTC. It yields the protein CASSLVVGETQYF.

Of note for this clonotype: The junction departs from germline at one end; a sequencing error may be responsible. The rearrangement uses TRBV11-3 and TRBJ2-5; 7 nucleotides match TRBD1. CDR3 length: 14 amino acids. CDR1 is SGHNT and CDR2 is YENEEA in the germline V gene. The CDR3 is CVSSPGTVHSTQYF. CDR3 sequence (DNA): TGTGTCAGCAGCCCCGGGACAGTGCATAGTACCCAGTACTTC.

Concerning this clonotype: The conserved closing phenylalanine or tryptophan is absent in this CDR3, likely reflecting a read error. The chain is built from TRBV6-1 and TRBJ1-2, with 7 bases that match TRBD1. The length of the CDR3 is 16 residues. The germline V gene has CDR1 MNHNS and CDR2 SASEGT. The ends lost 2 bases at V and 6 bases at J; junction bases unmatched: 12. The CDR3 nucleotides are TGTGCCAGCAGTGAACGGGTGGATACAGGGGATCATGGCTACACCTTA. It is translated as CASSERVDTGDHGYTL.

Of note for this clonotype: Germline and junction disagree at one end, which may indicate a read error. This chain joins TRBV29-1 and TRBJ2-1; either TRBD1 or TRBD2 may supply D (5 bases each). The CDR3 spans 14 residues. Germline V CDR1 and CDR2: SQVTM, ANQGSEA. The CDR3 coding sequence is TGCAGCGTTGGGGACCGGAGCTCCCACAATGAGCAGTTCTTC. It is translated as CSVGDRSSHNEQFF.

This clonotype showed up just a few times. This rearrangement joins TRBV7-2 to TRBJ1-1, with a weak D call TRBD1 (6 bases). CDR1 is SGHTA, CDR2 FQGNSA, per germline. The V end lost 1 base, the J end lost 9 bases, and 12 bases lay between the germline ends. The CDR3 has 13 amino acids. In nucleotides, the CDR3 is TGTGCCAGCAGCTTAGGGGATGGACAGAAAGCTTTCTTT. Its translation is CASSLGDGQKAFF. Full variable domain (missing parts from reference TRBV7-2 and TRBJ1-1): GAGVSQSPSNKVTEKGKDVELRCDPISGHTALYWYRQSLGQGLEFLIYFQGNSAPDKSGLPSDRFSAERTGGSVSTLTIQRTQQEDSAVYLCASSLGDGQKAFFGQGTRLTVV.

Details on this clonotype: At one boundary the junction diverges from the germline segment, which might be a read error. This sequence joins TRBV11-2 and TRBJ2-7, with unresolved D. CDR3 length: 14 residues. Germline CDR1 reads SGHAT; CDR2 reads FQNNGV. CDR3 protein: CASSSTDTAYEQYF. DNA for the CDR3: TGCGCCAGCAGCTCGACTGACACTGCCTACGAGCAGTACTTC.

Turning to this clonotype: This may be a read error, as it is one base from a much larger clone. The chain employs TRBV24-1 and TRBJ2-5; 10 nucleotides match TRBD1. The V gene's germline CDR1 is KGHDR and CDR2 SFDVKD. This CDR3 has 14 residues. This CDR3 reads CVTNPGTGEETQYF. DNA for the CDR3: TGTGTCACAAACCCCGGGACAGGGGAAGAGACCCAGTACTTC.

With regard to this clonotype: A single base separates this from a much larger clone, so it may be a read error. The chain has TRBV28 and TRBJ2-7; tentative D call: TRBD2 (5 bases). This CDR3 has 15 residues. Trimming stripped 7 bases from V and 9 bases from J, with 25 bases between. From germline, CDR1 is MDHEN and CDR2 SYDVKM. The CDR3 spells CASTTPTKATGGQYF. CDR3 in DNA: TGTGCCAGCACGACACCCACGAAGGCTACTGGAGGGCAGTACTTC.

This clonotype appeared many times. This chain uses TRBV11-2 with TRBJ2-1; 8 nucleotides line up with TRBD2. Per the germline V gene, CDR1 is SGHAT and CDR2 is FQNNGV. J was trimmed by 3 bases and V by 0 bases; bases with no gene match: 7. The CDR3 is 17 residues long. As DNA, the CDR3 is TGTGCCAGCAGCTTAGATAGGGGCGGGAGGTTCTACAATGAGCAGTTCTTC. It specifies CASSLDRGGRFYNEQFF.

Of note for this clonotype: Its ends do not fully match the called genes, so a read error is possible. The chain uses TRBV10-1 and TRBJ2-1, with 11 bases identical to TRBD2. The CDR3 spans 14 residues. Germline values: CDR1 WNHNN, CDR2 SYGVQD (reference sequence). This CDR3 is CASIRTSGSRELFF. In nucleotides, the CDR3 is TGCGCCAGCATTCGAACTAGCGGGAGTCGTGAGCTGTTCTTC.

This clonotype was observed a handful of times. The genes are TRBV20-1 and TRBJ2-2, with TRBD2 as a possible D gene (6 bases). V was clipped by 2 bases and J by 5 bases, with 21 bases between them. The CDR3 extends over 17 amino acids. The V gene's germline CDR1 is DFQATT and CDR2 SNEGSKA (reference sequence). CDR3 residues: CSARSSELLLRTGELFF. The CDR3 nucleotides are TGCAGTGCTAGATCTAGCGAGCTGCTTTTACGAACCGGGGAGCTGTTTTTT.

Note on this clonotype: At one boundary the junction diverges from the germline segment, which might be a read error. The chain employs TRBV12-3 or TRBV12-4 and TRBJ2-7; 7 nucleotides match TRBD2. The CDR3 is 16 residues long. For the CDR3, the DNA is TGTGCCAGCAGTTTATTATGGGGAGGGCCTCCCTACAAGCAGTACTTC. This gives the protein CASSLLWGGPPYKQYF.

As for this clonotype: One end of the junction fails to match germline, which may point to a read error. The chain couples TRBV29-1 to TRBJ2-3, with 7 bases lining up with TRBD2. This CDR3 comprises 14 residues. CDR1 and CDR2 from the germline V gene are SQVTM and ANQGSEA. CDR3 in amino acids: CIVEQTSPEDTQYF. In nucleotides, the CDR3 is TGCATCGTTGAACAGACTAGCCCGGAAGATACGCAGTATTTT.

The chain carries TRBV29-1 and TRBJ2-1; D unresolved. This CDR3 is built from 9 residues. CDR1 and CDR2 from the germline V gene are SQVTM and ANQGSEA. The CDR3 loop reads CGSENEQFF. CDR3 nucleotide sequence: TGCGGATCGGAGAATGAGCAGTTCTTC.

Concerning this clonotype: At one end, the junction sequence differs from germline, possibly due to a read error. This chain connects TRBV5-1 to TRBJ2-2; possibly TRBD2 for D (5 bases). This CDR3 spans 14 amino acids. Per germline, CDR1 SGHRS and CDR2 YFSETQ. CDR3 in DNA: TGCGCCAGCAGCTTGGGGGCGAACACCGGGGAGCTGGCTTTT. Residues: CASSLGANTGELAF.

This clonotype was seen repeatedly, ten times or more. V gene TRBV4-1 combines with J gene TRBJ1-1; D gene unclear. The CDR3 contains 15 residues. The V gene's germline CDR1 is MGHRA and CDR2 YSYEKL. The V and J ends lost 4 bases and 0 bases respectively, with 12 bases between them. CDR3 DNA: TGCGCCAGCAGCCCCCGCGGAGGGTTGAACACTGAAGCTTTCTTT. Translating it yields CASSPRGGLNTEAFF.

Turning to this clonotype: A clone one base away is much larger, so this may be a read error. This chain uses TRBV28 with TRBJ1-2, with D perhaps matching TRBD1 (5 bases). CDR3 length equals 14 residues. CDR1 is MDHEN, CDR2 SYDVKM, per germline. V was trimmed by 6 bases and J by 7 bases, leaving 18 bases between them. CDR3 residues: CASRKAGPDFGYTF. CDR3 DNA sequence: TGTGCCAGCAGAAAGGCAGGGCCTGACTTTGGCTACACCTTC.

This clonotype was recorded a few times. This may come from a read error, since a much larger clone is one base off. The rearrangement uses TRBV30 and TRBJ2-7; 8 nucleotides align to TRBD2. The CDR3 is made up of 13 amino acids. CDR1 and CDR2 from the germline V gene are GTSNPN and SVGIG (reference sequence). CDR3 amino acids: CVWSGGLAGIQYF. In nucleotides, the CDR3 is TGTGTCTGGTCCGGGGGGCTAGCGGGTATTCAGTACTTC.